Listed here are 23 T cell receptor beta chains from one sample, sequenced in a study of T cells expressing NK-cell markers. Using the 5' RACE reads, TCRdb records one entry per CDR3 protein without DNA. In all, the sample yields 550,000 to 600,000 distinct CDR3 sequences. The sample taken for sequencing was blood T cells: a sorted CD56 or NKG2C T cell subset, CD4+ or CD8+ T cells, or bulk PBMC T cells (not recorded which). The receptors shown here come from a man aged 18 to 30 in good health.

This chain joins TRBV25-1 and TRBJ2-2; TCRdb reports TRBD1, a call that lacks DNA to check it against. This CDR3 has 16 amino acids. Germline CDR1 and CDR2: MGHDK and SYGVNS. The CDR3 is CASTGGVFYRTGELFF.

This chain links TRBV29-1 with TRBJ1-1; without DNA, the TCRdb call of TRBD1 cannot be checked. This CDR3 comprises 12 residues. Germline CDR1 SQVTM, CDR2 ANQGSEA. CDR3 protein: CSAGAGRVEAFF.

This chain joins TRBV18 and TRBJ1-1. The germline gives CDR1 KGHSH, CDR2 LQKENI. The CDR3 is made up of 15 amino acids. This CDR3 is CASSPVMQLSSEAFF. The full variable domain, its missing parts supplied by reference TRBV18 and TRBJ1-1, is NAGVMQNPRHLVRRRGQEARLRCSPMKGHSHVYWYRQLPEEGLKFMVYLQKENIIDESGMPKERFSAEFPKEGPSILRIQQVVRGDSAAYFCASSPVMQLSSEAFFGQGTRLTVV.

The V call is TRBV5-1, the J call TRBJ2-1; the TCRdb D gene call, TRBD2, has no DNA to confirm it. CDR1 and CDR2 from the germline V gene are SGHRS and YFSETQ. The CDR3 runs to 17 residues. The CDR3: CASSGRLAGGRYNEQFF.

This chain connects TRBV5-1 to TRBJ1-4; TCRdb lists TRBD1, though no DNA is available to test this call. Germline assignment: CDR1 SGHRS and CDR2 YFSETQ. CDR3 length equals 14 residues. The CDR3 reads CASSLSTGGEKLFF. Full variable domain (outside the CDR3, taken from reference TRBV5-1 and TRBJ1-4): KAGVTQTPRYLIKTRGQQVTLSCSPISGHRSVSWYQQTPGQGLQFLFEYFSETQRNKGNFPGRFSGRQFSNSRSEMNVSTLELGDSALYLCASSLSTGGEKLFFGSGTQLSVL.

Here the CDR3 reads CASSQFKTGAREETQYF. V and J are TRBV4-2 and TRBJ2-5; TCRdb's D gene call, TRBD1, goes unchecked for lack of DNA. This CDR3 has 17 residues. Per germline, CDR1 LGHNA and CDR2 YNFKEQ.

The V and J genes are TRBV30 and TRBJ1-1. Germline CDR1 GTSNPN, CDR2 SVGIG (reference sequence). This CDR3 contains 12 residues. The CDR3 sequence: CAWSVIGTEAFF.

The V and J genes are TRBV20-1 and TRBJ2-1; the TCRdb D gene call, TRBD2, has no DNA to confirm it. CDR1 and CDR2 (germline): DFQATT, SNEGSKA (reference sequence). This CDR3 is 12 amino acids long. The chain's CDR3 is CSARPLAGEQFF.

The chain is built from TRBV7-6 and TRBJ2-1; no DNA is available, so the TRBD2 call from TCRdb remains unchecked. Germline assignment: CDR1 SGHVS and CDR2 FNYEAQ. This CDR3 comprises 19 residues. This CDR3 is CASSLGWEWRVSSYNEQFF.

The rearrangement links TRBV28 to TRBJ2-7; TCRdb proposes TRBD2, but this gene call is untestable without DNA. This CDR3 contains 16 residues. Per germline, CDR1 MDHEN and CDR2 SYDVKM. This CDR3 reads CASSSRTGTSLYEQYF. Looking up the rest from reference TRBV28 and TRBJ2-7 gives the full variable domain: DVKVTQSSRYLVKRTGEKVFLECVQDMDHENMFWYRQDPGLGLRLIYFSYDVKMKEKGDIPEGYSVSREKKERFSLILESASTNQTSMYLCASSSRTGTSLYEQYFGPGTRLTVT.

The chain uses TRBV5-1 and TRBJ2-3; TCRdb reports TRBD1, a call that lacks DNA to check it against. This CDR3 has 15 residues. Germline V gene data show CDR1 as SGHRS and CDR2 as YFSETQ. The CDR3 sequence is CASSFQGIGTDTQYF.

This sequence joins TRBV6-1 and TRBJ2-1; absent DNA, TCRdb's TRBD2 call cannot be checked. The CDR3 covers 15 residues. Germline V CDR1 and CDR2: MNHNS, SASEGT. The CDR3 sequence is CASSLGLGGGNEQFF.

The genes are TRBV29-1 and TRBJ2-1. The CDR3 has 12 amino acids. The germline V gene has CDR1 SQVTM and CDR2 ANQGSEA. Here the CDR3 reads CSVVVSGNEQFF.

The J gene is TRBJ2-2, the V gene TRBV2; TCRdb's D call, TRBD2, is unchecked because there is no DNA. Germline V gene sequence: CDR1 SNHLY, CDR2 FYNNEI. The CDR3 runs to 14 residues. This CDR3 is CASNLLAADGELFF.

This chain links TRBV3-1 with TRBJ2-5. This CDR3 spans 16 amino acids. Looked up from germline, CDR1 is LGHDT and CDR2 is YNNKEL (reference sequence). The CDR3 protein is CASSRRGHLKGETQYF.

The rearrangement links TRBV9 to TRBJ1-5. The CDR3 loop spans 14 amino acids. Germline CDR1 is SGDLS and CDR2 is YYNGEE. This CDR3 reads CASSGGRVNQPQHF.

The CDR3 spells CASGVRGTSGRINNEQFF. This chain links TRBV27 with TRBJ2-1; TCRdb proposes TRBD2, but this gene call is untestable without DNA. Germline CDR1 is MNHEY and CDR2 is SMNVEV (reference sequence). CDR3 length: 18 amino acids.

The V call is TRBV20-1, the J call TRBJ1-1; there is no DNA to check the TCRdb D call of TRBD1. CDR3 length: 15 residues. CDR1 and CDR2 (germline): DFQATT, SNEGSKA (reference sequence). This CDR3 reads CSARDPLRGITEAFF.

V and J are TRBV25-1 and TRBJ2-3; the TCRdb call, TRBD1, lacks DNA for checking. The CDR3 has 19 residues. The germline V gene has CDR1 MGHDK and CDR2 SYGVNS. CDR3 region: CASKGYSPGTGVIPDTQYF. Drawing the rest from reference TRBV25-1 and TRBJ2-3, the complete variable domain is EADIYQTPRYLVIGTGKKITLECSQTMGHDKMYWYQQDPGMELHLIHYSYGVNSTEKGDLSSESTVSRIRTEHFPLTLESARPSHTSQYLCASKGYSPGTGVIPDTQYFGPGTRLTVL.

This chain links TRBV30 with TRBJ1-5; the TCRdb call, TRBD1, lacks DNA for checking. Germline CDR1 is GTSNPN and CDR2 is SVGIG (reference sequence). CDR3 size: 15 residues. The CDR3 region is CAWSPQGWRNQPQHF.

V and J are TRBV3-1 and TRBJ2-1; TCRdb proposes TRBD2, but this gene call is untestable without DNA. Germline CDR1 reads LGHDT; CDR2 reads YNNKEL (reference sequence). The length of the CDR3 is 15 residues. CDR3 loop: CASSPITEGQDEQFF.

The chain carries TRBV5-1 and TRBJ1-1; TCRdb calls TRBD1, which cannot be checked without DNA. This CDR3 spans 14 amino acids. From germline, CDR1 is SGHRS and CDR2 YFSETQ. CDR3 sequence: CASSVVGGTEEAFF.

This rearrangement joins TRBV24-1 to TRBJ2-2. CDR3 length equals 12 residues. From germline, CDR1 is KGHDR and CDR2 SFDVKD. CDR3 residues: CATSDPDVELFF.